Below are 15 T cell receptor beta chains sequenced from a single sample in a study of CD8+ T cells in alopecia areata. Treatment specified: oral pan-JAK inhibitor, 5-10 mg twice daily. As the sequencing template, cDNA was produced by extracting RNA and reverse transcribing it. TCRdb's copy holds only in-frame clones and misses some; the assay was immunoSEQ multiplex PCR. The sample lists roughly 200,000 clones, about two fifths occurring once. The sequencing used CD4+ T cells sorted from blood, collected at approximately week 30, from a patient treated with tofacitinib. These receptor sequences come from a human donor with alopecia areata.

The rearrangement links TRBV12-5 to TRBJ1-1; D gene uncertain. Trimming pared 2 bases from V and 4 bases from J, leaving 8 bases between. Germline assignment: CDR1 LGHNT and CDR2 FRNRAP. This CDR3 region has 13 residues. The DNA of the CDR3 is TGTGCTAGTGGTTTGCTCCAAGCCACTGAAGCTTTCTTT. It specifies CASGLLQATEAFF.

This chain connects TRBV29-1 to TRBJ2-7; possibly TRBD2 for D (5 bases). Per germline, CDR1 SQVTM and CDR2 ANQGSEA. The CDR3 covers 10 residues. Trimming took 4 bases from V and 5 from J, leaving 6 bases between them. CDR3 loop: CSVAGNEQYF. The CDR3 DNA reads TGCAGCGTTGCCGGGAACGAGCAGTACTTC.

The V gene is TRBV30, the J gene TRBJ2-2, with D possibly matching TRBD1 (6 bases). Germline V gene lookup returns CDR1 GTSNPN and CDR2 SVGIG (reference sequence). Trimming took off 5 bases at V and 3 bases at J, with 13 bases between the two ends. The CDR3 is 14 amino acids. CDR3 sequence: CAWVTGPDTGELFF. CDR3 sequence (DNA): TGTGCCTGGGTCACAGGGCCGGACACCGGGGAGCTGTTTTTT.

The chain joins TRBV5-4 to TRBJ2-7; D is possibly TRBD1 (6 bases). Trimming stripped 2 bases from V and 2 bases from J, with 11 bases between. The CDR3 contains 14 residues. The germline V gene encodes CDR1 SGHNT and CDR2 YYREEE (reference sequence). This chain's CDR3 is CASSLQGGPYEQYF. The CDR3 coding sequence is TGTGCCAGCAGCTTACAGGGTGGCCCCTACGAGCAGTACTTC.

V and J are TRBV7-8 and TRBJ2-7, with unresolved D. The V gene's germline CDR1 is SGHVS and CDR2 FQNEAQ. Trimming stripped 2 bases from V and 1 base from J, with 9 bases between. This CDR3 has 14 residues. CDR3 DNA: TGTGCCAGCAGCTTACTAGACGGATCCTACGAGCAGTACTTC. The encoded protein is CASSLLDGSYEQYF.

This clone was seen only a few times. The CDR3 DNA reads as TGTGCCAGCTCACCAGGGCCGTTAGGAGCGATTGCGCAGTATTTT. It yields the protein CASSPGPLGAIAQYF. The V and J genes are TRBV18 and TRBJ2-3; D gene uncertain. Germline-derived CDR1 and CDR2 are KGHSH and LQKENI. This CDR3 is 15 amino acids long. V lost 2 bases to trimming and J lost 10 bases, with 19 bases between them. Variable domain in full (rest from reference TRBV18 and TRBJ2-3): NAGVMQNPRHLVRRRGQEARLRCSPMKGHSHVYWYRQLPEEGLKFMVYLQKENIIDESGMPKERFSAEFPKEGPSILRIQQVVRGDSAAYFCASSPGPLGAIAQYFGPGTRLTVL.

This clone came up a few times. The chain has TRBV5-6 and TRBJ2-7; 7 bases map to TRBD1. V lost 4 bases, J lost 1 base, and 2 bases stayed unmatched. The germline gives CDR1 SGHDT, CDR2 YYEEEE. The CDR3 covers 13 residues. The CDR3 sequence is CASSPDRSYEQYF. In DNA, the CDR3 is TGTGCCAGCAGCCCGGACAGGTCCTACGAGCAGTACTTC.

V is TRBV15 and J is TRBJ1-1; tentative D call: TRBD1 (6 bases). Trimming cost V 1 base and J 1 base, with 13 bases left between them. The CDR3 length is 16 residues. Germline lookup yields CDR1 LNHNV and CDR2 YYDKDF (reference sequence). The CDR3 DNA reads as TGTGCCACCAGCAGAGGCGGGGGACACGAGAACACTGAAGCTTTCTTT. Translated: CATSRGGGHENTEAFF.

J is TRBJ1-2 and V is TRBV30; D is ambiguous. The V and J ends lost 4 bases and 1 base respectively, with 10 bases between them. CDR1 is GTSNPN, CDR2 SVGIG, per germline (reference sequence). The CDR3 totals 13 residues. In nucleotides, the CDR3 is TGTGCCTGGACCGAAGACGGTAACTATGGCTACACCTTC. As protein: CAWTEDGNYGYTF.

This sequence joins TRBV27 and TRBJ1-2; TRBD1 aligns across 9 bases. The CDR3 sequence is 13 residues long. Per the germline V gene, CDR1 is MNHEY and CDR2 is SMNVEV (reference sequence). Trimming removed 5 bases from V and 2 bases from J; junction bases left unmatched: 0. In DNA, the CDR3 is TGTGCCAGCAGTGGACAGGGGAACTATGGCTACACCTTC. Protein product: CASSGQGNYGYTF.

V and J are TRBV4-1 and TRBJ2-7; 9 bases agree with TRBD2. The CDR3 extends over 16 amino acids. After removal of 0 bases from V and 7 bases from J, the junction contained 10 bases not matched to a gene. The germline V gene encodes CDR1 MGHRA and CDR2 YSYEKL. The DNA for the CDR3 is TGCGCCAGCAGCCAAGATTGGAGTCTAGCGGGAAGGGAGCAGTACTTC. This translates into CASSQDWSLAGREQYF.

There are a few counts of this clone. V is TRBV25-1 and J is TRBJ2-7; possibly TRBD2 for D (6 bases). The V end lost 2 bases, the J end lost 3 bases, and 14 bases lay between the germline ends. Germline-derived CDR1 and CDR2 are MGHDK and SYGVNS. This CDR3 contains 15 residues. CDR3 nucleotides: TGTGCCAGCAGTGAAAGTGGGAGGCCCTTCTACGAGCAGTACTTC. Residues: CASSESGRPFYEQYF.

The genes are TRBV27 and TRBJ2-7; TRBD1 matches at 8 bases. After removal of 6 bases from V and 2 bases from J, the junction contained 9 bases not matched to a gene. CDR1 is MNHEY, CDR2 SMNVEV, per germline (reference sequence). The CDR3 contains 15 residues. CDR3 nucleotide sequence: TGTGCCAGCAGATCGCAACAGACAGGGGCCTACGAGCAGTACTTC. Amino acid sequence: CASRSQQTGAYEQYF.

This clone was observed a handful of times. CDR3 bases: TGTGCCAGCAGTGACTGGCCCGGGGTGGACGAGCAGTACTTC. Translation gives CASSDWPGVDEQYF. This chain links TRBV6-1 with TRBJ2-7, with a possible D match to TRBD2 (5 bases). Germline V lookup: CDR1 MNHNS, CDR2 SASEGT. Trimming removed 3 bases at V and 5 bases at J, with 14 bases between. There are 14 residues in the CDR3.

The chain links TRBV6-1 to TRBJ1-5; no definite D call. V gave up 7 bases and J gave up 4 bases, with 14 bases separating them. Germline loops: CDR1 MNHNS, CDR2 SASEGT. The CDR3 length is 14 residues. Here the CDR3 DNA reads TGTGCCAGCATTGGTGGGCCCCGGAATCAGCCCCAGCATTTT. Its protein product is CASIGGPRNQPQHF.